These 15 T cell receptor beta chains share one sample of origin, sequenced in a study of blood T cell repertoires in COVID-19. Profiled with immunoSEQ multiplex PCR; TCRdb holds only in-frame clones, not every one. Here the sample spans 250,000 or so clones, about 86% being singletons. Specimen: PBMCs or T cells enriched from blood (not recorded which). The receptors come from a man aged 45 to 65 who had recovered from COVID-19.

The sample holds one count of this clone. The gene calls are TRBV6-5 and TRBJ2-5; 15 bases line up with TRBD2. The V gene's germline CDR1 is MNHEY and CDR2 SVGAGI. The CDR3 totals 13 residues. Trimming took 9 bases from V and 5 from J; bases not matched to a gene: 1. The CDR3 region has the DNA TGTGCCAGTGGACTAGCGGGGGGGGAGACCCAGTACTTC. This gives the protein CASGLAGGETQYF.

This sequence joins TRBV27 and TRBJ2-3; possibly TRBD2 for D (6 bases). V lost 5 bases and J 4 bases, leaving 16 bases between the germline ends. This CDR3 is built from 15 residues. CDR1 is MNHEY, CDR2 SMNVEV, per germline (reference sequence). The CDR3 reads CASSRSGTLADTQYF. In DNA, the CDR3 is TGTGCCAGCAGTCGTTCCGGGACTCTGGCAGATACGCAGTATTTT.

This clone was observed a single time. This chain uses TRBV13 with TRBJ2-2; 10 bases line up with TRBD2. CDR3 length: 14 amino acids. Germline V gene data show CDR1 as PRHDT and CDR2 as FYEKMQ (reference sequence). The J segment lost 6 bases and the V segment lost 7 bases, leaving 5 bases of the junction unmatched. DNA of the CDR3: TGTGCCAGCAAGCGGGGGGGCACCTCCGGGGAGCTGTTTTTT. Protein: CASKRGGTSGELFF.

The CDR3 coding sequence is TGTGCCAGCGGGACAGGCGTTTCCTACGAGCAGTACTTC. Translated: CASGTGVSYEQYF. This chain connects TRBV12-3 or TRBV12-4 to TRBJ2-7; 8 bases are a match to TRBD1. The V segment lost 8 bases and the J segment 1 base; nucleotides outside the gene matches: 4. The CDR3 consists of 13 residues.

This clone was detected once. V gene TRBV5-5 combines with J gene TRBJ2-1, with TRBD2 matching 9 bases. The CDR3 runs 15 residues. Germline V CDR1 and CDR2: SGHKS, YYEKEE (reference sequence). V was pared by 0 bases and J by 5 bases, with 3 bases of the junction left unmatched. CDR3 amino acids: CASSLVTSGHNEQFF. The CDR3 DNA reads TGTGCCAGCAGCTTGGTGACTAGCGGCCACAATGAGCAGTTCTTC.

The chain links TRBV7-2 to TRBJ2-2; 13 bases map to TRBD2. After removal of 1 base from V and 4 bases from J, the junction contained 6 bases not matched to a gene. The germline gives CDR1 SGHTA, CDR2 FQGNSA. CDR3 length: 18 amino acids. The chain's CDR3 is CASSLVAGTSGITGELFF. The CDR3 coding sequence is TGTGCCAGCAGCTTAGTAGCCGGGACTAGCGGGATCACCGGGGAGCTGTTTTTT.

This clone showed up just a few times. The rearrangement links TRBV5-4 to TRBJ2-2; 9 positions match TRBD1. The length of the CDR3 is 14 residues. Germline V gene sequence: CDR1 SGHNT, CDR2 YYREEE (reference sequence). With V trimmed by 8 bases and J by 8 bases, 10 bases remained unmatched. The CDR3 DNA reads TGTGCCAGTCGGCAGGACAGGGGTCCTGGGGAGCTGTTTTTT. This sequence encodes CASRQDRGPGELFF. Supplemented by reference TRBV5-4 and TRBJ2-2, the full variable domain reads ETGVTQSPTHLIKTRGQQVTLRCSSQSGHNTVSWYQQALGQGPQFIFQYYREEENGRGNFPPRFSGLQFPNYSSELNVNALELDDSALYLCASRQDRGPGELFFGEGSRLTVL.

The CDR3 sequence is CASSLRGSDTQYF. The CDR3 DNA follows: TGTGCCAGCAGCTTGAGGGGGTCAGATACGCAGTATTTT. The chain carries TRBV7-3 and TRBJ2-3; D is perhaps TRBD1 (6 bases). Trimming pared 3 bases from V and 4 bases from J, leaving 8 bases between. The CDR3 length is 13 residues. CDR1 is SGHTA and CDR2 is FQGTGA in the germline V gene.

This chain uses TRBV3-1 (or the pseudogene TRBV3-2) with TRBJ2-7; 10 nucleotides agree with TRBD1. V gave up 1 base and J gave up 0 bases; unmatched junction bases: 6. The CDR3 length is 17 residues. CDR1 and CDR2 from the germline V gene are LGHDT and YNNKEL (reference sequence). The CDR3 DNA sequence: TGTGCCAGCAGCCAAGCGGGGACAGGGGTTGGCTCCTACGAGCAGTACTTC. As protein: CASSQAGTGVGSYEQYF.

The J gene is TRBJ2-3, the V gene TRBV30; maybe TRBD2 (5 bases). Germline CDR1 GTSNPN, CDR2 SVGIG (reference sequence). Trimming left V 4 bases short and J 0 bases short, with 11 bases between. The CDR3 sequence is 14 residues long. CDR3 nucleotides: TGTGCCTGGAATACAGCGGTAAGCACAGATACGCAGTATTTT. Protein: CAWNTAVSTDTQYF.

Turning to this clone: One end of the junction varies from germline; a read error may be responsible. The CDR3 spells CASSRDRAAEAFF. The CDR3 nucleotides read TGTGCTAGCAGCCGGGACAGGGCCGCTGAAGCTTTCTTT. The chain joins TRBV7-7 to TRBJ1-1, with TRBD1 identical over 9 bases. Per the germline V gene, CDR1 is SSHAT and CDR2 is FNYEAQ (reference sequence). The CDR3 sequence is 13 residues long.

In its sample, this clone was seen once. The J gene is TRBJ1-1, the V gene TRBV30; 9 nucleotides match TRBD1. V shed 8 bases, J shed 0 bases, and the junction held 10 bases outside the gene matches. The CDR3 is made up of 15 amino acids. Germline CDR1 reads GTSNPN; CDR2 reads SVGIG (reference sequence). The CDR3 DNA sequence: TGTGCCCGCGGGACAGGGAACCTCATGAACACTGAAGCTTTCTTT. Translated, it gives CARGTGNLMNTEAFF.

The V gene is TRBV30, the J gene TRBJ2-7; 8 bases line up with TRBD2. V dropped 2 bases and J dropped 5; count of bases not matched to a gene: 2. Germline CDR1 and CDR2: GTSNPN and SVGIG (reference sequence). The CDR3 is 12 residues long. CDR3 in amino acids: CAWSSGGHEQYF. The CDR3 DNA follows: TGTGCCTGGAGTAGCGGGGGCCACGAGCAGTACTTC.

This sequence joins TRBV6-6 and TRBJ2-7; TRBD1 is a possible D gene (6 bases). This CDR3 is 17 amino acids long. Germline V gene data show CDR1 as MNHNY and CDR2 as SVGAGI (reference sequence). Trimming removed 7 bases from V and 2 bases from J, with 24 bases in between. The CDR3, as DNA: TGTGCCAGCACTCGAAGTCCAGCCAGGACAGAGACCTACGAGCAGTACTTC. The encoded protein is CASTRSPARTETYEQYF.

In DNA form, the CDR3 reads TGCGCCAGCAGCTCCCTCGGGATCCAATACGAGCAGTACTTC. Amino acids: CASSSLGIQYEQYF. The chain carries TRBV5-1 and TRBJ2-7, with D possibly being TRBD2 (5 bases). The CDR3 runs 14 residues. The germline V gene has CDR1 SGHRS and CDR2 YFSETQ. Trimming took off 3 bases at V and 4 bases at J, with 14 bases between the two ends.